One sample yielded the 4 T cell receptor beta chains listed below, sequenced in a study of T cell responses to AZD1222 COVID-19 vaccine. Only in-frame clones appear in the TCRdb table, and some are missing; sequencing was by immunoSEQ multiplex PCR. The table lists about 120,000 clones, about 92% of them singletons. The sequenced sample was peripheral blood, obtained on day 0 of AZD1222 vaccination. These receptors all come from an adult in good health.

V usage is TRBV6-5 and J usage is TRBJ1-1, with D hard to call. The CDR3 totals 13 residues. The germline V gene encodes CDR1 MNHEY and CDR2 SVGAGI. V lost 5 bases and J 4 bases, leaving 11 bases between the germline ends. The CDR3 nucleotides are TGTGCCAGCAGTCCAGAGGCAAGCACTGAAGCTTTCTTT. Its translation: CASSPEASTEAFF.

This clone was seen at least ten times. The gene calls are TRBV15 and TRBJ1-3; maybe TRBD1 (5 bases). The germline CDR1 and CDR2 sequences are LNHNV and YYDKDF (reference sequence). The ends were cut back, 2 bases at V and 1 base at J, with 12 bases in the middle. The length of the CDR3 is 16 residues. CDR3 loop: CATSRPPDSSGNTIYF. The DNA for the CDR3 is TGTGCCACCAGCAGACCTCCCGACAGTTCTGGAAACACCATATATTTT.

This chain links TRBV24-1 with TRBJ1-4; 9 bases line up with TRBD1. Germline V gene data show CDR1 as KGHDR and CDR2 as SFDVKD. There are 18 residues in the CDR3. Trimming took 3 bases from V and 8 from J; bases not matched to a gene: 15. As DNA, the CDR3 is TGTGCCACCAGTGATCACCGGGACAGGGACGGGGGTAGAGAAAAACTGTTTTTT. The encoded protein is CATSDHRDRDGGREKLFF.

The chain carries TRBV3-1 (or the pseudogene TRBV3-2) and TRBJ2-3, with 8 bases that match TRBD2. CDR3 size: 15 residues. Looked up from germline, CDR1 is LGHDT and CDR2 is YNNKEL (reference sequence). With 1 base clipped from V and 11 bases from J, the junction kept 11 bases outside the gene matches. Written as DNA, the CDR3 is TGTGCCAGCAGCCAAGCTGGAGTAGCGGGGCGGGAGCAGTATTTT. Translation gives CASSQAGVAGREQYF.